This paragraph covers one T cell receptor (beta chain) sequence. Repertoires were generated with immunoSEQ multiplex PCR, while TCRdb's copy carries only in-frame clones and drops some. The sample has roughly 60,000 clones, around 83% seen once. The Seattle patients, enrolled during active infection, were followed longitudinally. These data are taken from a study of blood T cell repertoires in COVID-19. The wider study: The origin of the acute and convalescent COVID-19 samples was the United States, Italy and Spain. PBMCs, B-cell-depleted T cells, or T cells provided the cDNA or gDNA that made up the material.

The TCR originated in a man in his fifties or sixties with COVID-19, enrolled during active disease. Sequencing input: peripheral blood.

CDR3 coding DNA: TGTGCCAGCAGCGTAGAGGGTCTTGGGAGGCCAGATACGCAGTATTTT. Amino acids: CASSVEGLGRPDTQYF. This rearrangement joins TRBV9 to TRBJ2-3; tentative D call: TRBD2 (6 bases). The germline V and J ends were trimmed by 0 bases and 4 bases, with 15 bases remaining between them. Germline CDR1 is SGDLS and CDR2 is YYNGEE. The CDR3 has 16 residues. Complete variable domain (other parts from reference TRBV9 and TRBJ2-3): DSGVTQTPKHLITATGQRVTLRCSPRSGDLSVYWYQQSLDQGLQFLIQYYNGEERAKGNILERFSAQQFPDLHSELNLSSLELGDSALYFCASSVEGLGRPDTQYFGPGTRLTVL.